This T cell receptor beta chain was identified during a study of molecular identifiers for immune sequencing clone quantification. Study conclusions and caveats: Beyond 20 RNA copies, clones held over 98% of effector molecules, compared with under 1% in naive cells.

The ends were cut back, 9 bases at V and 1 base at J, with 19 bases in the middle. Germline V gives CDR1 KGHDR, CDR2 SFDVKD. CDR3 length equals 16 residues. Researchers sorted naive CD8 T cells as cells that were CD8+CD4-CCR7+CD45RA+. In this sample, this clonotype turned up a few times. Antigen specificity is unknown. TCRdb reanalysed the PCR reads using MiXCR and keeps one entry per CDR3 protein. The sample holds 300,000 to 350,000 distinct CDR3 sequences, 20% to 25% seen once. The receptor's source is a human donor in good health. Some libraries in this study had Jurkat cell RNA spiked in. Sequenced: naive CD8+ T cells from blood, with Jurkat cell RNA spiked in. The subset: FACS-sorted CD8+CD4-CCR7+CD45RA+ naive T cells. The chain uses TRBV24-1 and TRBJ2-3; TRBD1 or TRBD2 may be the D gene (5 bases each). The CDR3 reads CATEARSLGGTDTQYF. The CDR3 DNA reads TGTGCCACCGAGGCGAGAAGTTTGGGGGGCACAGATACGCAGTATTTT.